The 26 T cell receptor beta chains listed next were all sequenced from one sample in a study of shared clonotypes between healthy human individuals. Produced via immunoSEQ multiplex PCR; TCRdb's table is partial and in-frame only. The sample shows about 640,000 clones, 60% to 80% of them seen only once. What was sequenced was memory CD4+ T cells sorted from blood. Subset of the sample: CD45RA-negative fraction. The receptors shown here come from a woman in her twenties or thirties in good health.

This clone occurred once. The gene calls are TRBV28 and TRBJ2-2, with 7 bases matching TRBD1. This CDR3 is built from 13 residues. Germline CDR1 MDHEN, CDR2 SYDVKM. Trimming removed 5 bases from V and 3 bases from J; junction bases left unmatched: 0. The CDR3 loop is CASSTGDTGELFF. In DNA, the CDR3 is TGTGCCAGCAGTACAGGGGACACCGGGGAGCTGTTTTTT. Together with reference TRBV28 and TRBJ2-2, the CDR3 gives the full variable domain: DVKVTQSSRYLVKRTGEKVFLECVQDMDHENMFWYRQDPGLGLRLIYFSYDVKMKEKGDIPEGYSVSREKKERFSLILESASTNQTSMYLCASSTGDTGELFFGEGSRLTVL.

This clone has more than one count but fewer than ten. The chain employs TRBV19 and TRBJ1-3, with TRBD1 as a possible D gene (6 bases). Germline CDR1 reads LNHDA; CDR2 reads SQIVND (reference sequence). The length of the CDR3 is 14 residues. Between the trimmed V and J ends, which lost 5 bases and 0 bases, there was a span of 8 bases. The CDR3 spells CASSRGGSGNTIYF. For the CDR3, the DNA is TGTGCCAGTAGTCGAGGGGGCTCTGGAAACACCATATATTTT.

The rearrangement uses TRBV14 and TRBJ2-5; D remains unclear. V lost 4 bases and J lost 2, with 14 bases in between. CDR1 is SGHDN and CDR2 is FVKESK in the germline V gene. CDR3 size: 15 residues. The chain's CDR3 is CASSPLGFRQETQYF. CDR3 DNA: TGTGCCAGCAGCCCCCTGGGGTTTCGTCAAGAGACCCAGTACTTC.

The V and J genes are TRBV11-1 and TRBJ1-1, with 9 bases lining up with TRBD1. Looked up from germline, CDR1 is SGHAT and CDR2 is FQDESV (reference sequence). The V gene end was trimmed by 2 bases and the J gene end by 5 bases; junction bases not matched to a gene: 6. This CDR3 spans 15 amino acids. The chain's CDR3 is CASSLSWTGETEAFF. CDR3 bases: TGTGCCAGCAGCTTATCCTGGACAGGGGAAACTGAAGCTTTCTTT.

The chain carries TRBV29-1 and TRBJ2-7; a weak D match, TRBD1 (5 bases). In germline, CDR1 is SQVTM, CDR2 ANQGSEA. V lost 3 bases and J lost 5, with 17 bases in between. The CDR3 runs to 14 residues. The DNA for the CDR3 is TGCAGCGTTGACGCCACCAGGGCCGAAGACGAGCAGTACTTC. It encodes CSVDATRAEDEQYF.

The chain joins TRBV5-6 to TRBJ2-7; D is ambiguous. V lost 4 bases, J lost 4 bases, and 6 bases lay in between. The CDR3 length is 11 residues. Germline V gene data show CDR1 as SGHDT and CDR2 as YYEEEE. The CDR3 here is CASSNSYEQYF. The CDR3 DNA reads as TGTGCCAGCAGCAACAGTTACGAGCAGTACTTC.

The chain couples TRBV11-2 to TRBJ1-2; a weak D match, TRBD1 (5 bases). Germline V gene data show CDR1 as SGHAT and CDR2 as FQNNGV. CDR3 length equals 12 residues. Between the trimmed V and J ends, which lost 2 bases and 5 bases, there was a span of 6 bases. CDR3 loop: CASSLTGYGYTF. The CDR3 coding sequence is TGTGCCAGCAGCTTAACAGGTTATGGCTACACCTTC. The complete variable domain, with remaining parts taken from reference TRBV11-2 and TRBJ1-2, reads EAGVAQSPRYKIIEKRQSVAFWCNPISGHATLYWYQQILGQGPKLLIQFQNNGVVDDSQLPKDRFSAERLKGVDSTLKIQPAKLEDSAVYLCASSLTGYGYTFGSGTRLTVV.

The chain recombines TRBV18 with TRBJ2-5; D not certain. Trimming left V 0 bases short and J 5 bases short, with 4 bases between. This CDR3 comprises 12 residues. Germline CDR1 and CDR2: KGHSH and LQKENI. The CDR3 loop reads CASSPPGETQYF. The DNA for the CDR3 is TGTGCCAGCTCACCACCGGGGGAGACCCAGTACTTC.

The chain recombines TRBV4-2 with TRBJ2-7, with a weak D call TRBD1 (6 bases). Germline V lookup: CDR1 LGHNA, CDR2 YNFKEQ. Trimming took 2 bases from V and 3 from J, leaving 14 bases between them. The CDR3 is made up of 15 amino acids. The CDR3 DNA follows: TGTGCCAGCAGCCAACATACGGACAGCAACTACGAGCAGTACTTC. This gives the protein CASSQHTDSNYEQYF.

This chain links TRBV4-1 with TRBJ2-3; 12 bases fit TRBD2. Germline CDR1 and CDR2: MGHRA and YSYEKL. With 3 bases clipped from V and 8 bases from J, the junction kept 6 bases outside the gene matches. This CDR3 region has 15 residues. The CDR3, as DNA: TGCGCCAGCAGCCACCCCAGACTAGCGGGAGTTACGCAGTATTTT. Protein sequence: CASSHPRLAGVTQYF.

The rearrangement links TRBV11-1 to TRBJ2-7; TRBD2 aligns across 7 bases. The CDR3 sequence is 13 residues long. The V and J ends lost 5 bases and 5 bases, in that order; junction bases with no gene match: 6. Germline lookup yields CDR1 SGHAT and CDR2 FQDESV (reference sequence). This CDR3 is CASSQEGLHEQYF. In DNA form, the CDR3 reads TGTGCCAGCAGCCAAGAGGGACTACACGAGCAGTACTTC.

The rearrangement uses TRBV6-1 and TRBJ2-3; 9 bases are shared with TRBD1. In germline, CDR1 is MNHNS, CDR2 SASEGT. This CDR3 is 15 amino acids long. Trimming cost V 4 bases and J 5 bases; bases outside gene matches: 7. The CDR3: CASSANRGPGDTQYF. The CDR3 coding sequence is TGTGCCAGCAGTGCGAACAGGGGGCCCGGAGATACGCAGTATTTT.

This clone appeared once. The chain employs TRBV5-1 and TRBJ1-1; D is undetermined. This CDR3 spans 14 amino acids. Trimming pared 2 bases from V and 4 bases from J, leaving 12 bases between. Germline values: CDR1 SGHRS, CDR2 YFSETQ. CDR3 loop: CASSLENSPTEAFF. The CDR3 region has the DNA TGCGCCAGCAGCTTAGAAAACAGCCCCACTGAAGCTTTCTTT.

V and J are TRBV5-1 and TRBJ1-4; D gene unclear. Per the germline V gene, CDR1 is SGHRS and CDR2 is YFSETQ. This CDR3 is built from 15 residues. V was shortened by 0 bases and J by 2 bases, with 8 bases between the two germline ends. CDR3 protein: CASSLASGTNEKLFF. The CDR3, as DNA: TGCGCCAGCAGCTTGGCGAGTGGGACTAATGAAAAACTGTTTTTT.

The J gene is TRBJ2-6, the V gene TRBV6-1; D unresolved. CDR1 and CDR2 (germline): MNHNS, SASEGT. This CDR3 contains 14 residues. Deletions cut 7 bases from V and 1 base from J, with 8 bases between. Written as DNA, the CDR3 is TGTGCCAGCAATAGCTTTTCTGGGGCCAACGTCCTGACTTTC. This sequence encodes CASNSFSGANVLTF.

In DNA form, the CDR3 reads TGCGCCAGCAGCTTGGGGCTTCAATACTTAGGTCGGTACTTC. Translating gives CASSLGLQYLGRYF. The chain has TRBV5-1 and TRBJ2-5; no clear D. The CDR3 covers 14 residues. CDR1 is SGHRS and CDR2 is YFSETQ in the germline V gene. V shed 0 bases and J shed 13 bases, with 19 bases lying between them.

This clone was counted once. The rearrangement uses TRBV7-9 and TRBJ2-7; D might be TRBD1 or TRBD2, each matching 5 bases. The CDR3 totals 14 residues. Germline V CDR1 and CDR2: SEHNR, FQNEAQ (reference sequence). V was pared by 0 bases and J by 3 bases, with 9 bases between. CDR3 in DNA: TGTGCCAGCAGCTTAGCTGGGGCGGGCTACGAGCAGTACTTC. It codes for CASSLAGAGYEQYF.

V gene TRBV28 combines with J gene TRBJ1-1, with D perhaps TRBD1 (5 bases). This CDR3 has 15 amino acids. Trimming took off 5 bases at V and 5 bases at J, with 18 bases between the two ends. Per germline, CDR1 MDHEN and CDR2 SYDVKM. In nucleotides, the CDR3 is TGTGCCAGCAGTATCGAGGGGCGGCAAGAGACTGAAGCTTTCTTT. Translated: CASSIEGRQETEAFF.

The V and J genes are TRBV6-5 and TRBJ1-2, with D perhaps TRBD1 (6 bases). This CDR3 spans 14 amino acids. Per germline, CDR1 MNHEY and CDR2 SVGAGI. V lost 2 bases and J 4 bases, leaving 11 bases between the germline ends. The CDR3 reads CASSYEGVGYGYTF. The CDR3 DNA follows: TGTGCCAGCAGTTACGAGGGGGTCGGCTATGGCTACACCTTC.

The chain couples TRBV9 to TRBJ2-5; D unclear. The CDR3 has 13 amino acids. Germline CDR1 SGDLS, CDR2 YYNGEE. Trimming took off 0 bases at V and 4 bases at J, with 7 bases between the two ends. The CDR3 loop is CASSVASGETQYF. CDR3 nucleotide sequence: TGTGCCAGCAGCGTAGCTAGTGGAGAGACCCAGTACTTC.

The chain combines TRBV29-1 with TRBJ2-3; 8 bases map to TRBD1. Germline V gene data show CDR1 as SQVTM and CDR2 as ANQGSEA. CDR3 length: 15 amino acids. Losses at the gene ends were 6 bases for V and 2 bases for J; bases not matched to a gene: 10. This CDR3 reads CSVPRDRIYTDTQYF. The CDR3 nucleotides are TGCAGCGTACCCCGGGACAGGATTTACACAGATACGCAGTATTTT.

This clone was counted at least ten times. This sequence joins TRBV28 and TRBJ1-5, with unresolved D. V lost 3 bases to trimming and J lost 5 bases, with 14 bases between them. CDR3 length: 15 residues. Germline CDR1 and CDR2: MDHEN and SYDVKM. The chain's CDR3 is CASSFSWERDQPQHF. CDR3 nucleotide sequence: TGTGCCAGCAGTTTTTCCTGGGAGAGGGATCAGCCCCAGCATTTT.

This clone was found many times. The chain has TRBV19 and TRBJ1-5, with 7 nucleotides matching TRBD1. Trimming at V came to 1 base and at J to 6 bases, leaving 9 bases not matched to a gene. The CDR3 runs 16 residues. Germline lookup yields CDR1 LNHDA and CDR2 SQIVND (reference sequence). CDR3 residues: CASSIGVQGTGQPQHF. For the CDR3, the DNA is TGTGCCAGTAGTATAGGGGTACAGGGGACGGGTCAGCCCCAGCATTTT.

J is TRBJ2-2 and V is TRBV15, with D possibly called TRBD1 or TRBD2 (6 bases each). With 0 bases removed from V and 6 bases from J, the gap between germline ends came to 11 bases. CDR1 and CDR2 (germline): LNHNV, YYDKDF (reference sequence). This CDR3 has 15 amino acids. DNA of the CDR3: TGTGCCACCAGCAGAGATCCCGGGGGCGCCGGGGAGCTGTTTTTT. Encoded protein: CATSRDPGGAGELFF. Drawing the rest from reference TRBV15 and TRBJ2-2, the complete variable domain is DAMVIQNPRYQVTQFGKPVTLSCSQTLNHNVMYWYQQKSSQAPKLLFHYYDKDFNNEADTPDNFQSRRPNTSFCFLDIRSPGLGDTAMYLCATSRDPGGAGELFFGEGSRLTVL.

The chain carries TRBV6-6 and TRBJ2-7; 9 nucleotides match TRBD1. Looked up from germline, CDR1 is MNHNY and CDR2 is SVGAGI (reference sequence). Trimming removed 6 bases from V and 0 bases from J; junction bases left unmatched: 6. CDR3 size: 15 residues. CDR3 nucleotide sequence: TGTGCCAGCAGGTACGACAGGGGGTCCTCCTACGAGCAGTACTTC. The encoded protein is CASRYDRGSSYEQYF.

CDR3 amino acids: CASSALQITEAFF. Written as DNA, the CDR3 is TGTGCCAGCAGTGCACTACAGATCACTGAAGCTTTCTTT. The rearrangement joins TRBV6-5 to TRBJ1-1, with D unresolved. This CDR3 contains 13 residues. V was pared by 5 bases and J by 4 bases, with 11 bases between. Germline CDR1 reads MNHEY; CDR2 reads SVGAGI.